These T cell receptor beta chains were read from a single sample in a study of T cell responses to AZD1222 COVID-19 vaccine. The assay was immunoSEQ multiplex PCR, and TCRdb's table has in-frame clones only and misses some. The table includes some 150,000 clones, 85% to 90% detected once. The material sequenced was peripheral blood, taken on day 0 of AZD1222 vaccination. All receptors derive from an adult in good health. CDR3s include the opening cysteine and the closing phenylalanine or tryptophan. The D gene is left open where the match is weak. Some rows have no size entry. The others give once, few or many, or a class for an expanded clone.

V gene	D gene	J gene	clone size	CDR3 protein	CDR3 DNA
TRBV27	TRBD2	TRBJ2-7	.	CASSPRISGRSYEQYF	TGTGCCAGCAGTCCCCGCATTAGCGGGAGAAGCTACGAGCAGTACTTC
TRBV28	.	TRBJ2-7	once	CASRPGTEDYEQYF	TGTGCCAGCAGACCCGGGACCGAAGACTACGAGCAGTACTTC
TRBV3-1/TRBV3-2	TRBD1	TRBJ1-5	.	CASSRTGGNQPQHF	TGTGCCAGCAGCCGGACAGGGGGCAATCAGCCCCAGCATTTT
TRBV10-3	.	TRBJ2-1	.	CAISASRDNEQFF	TGTGCCATCAGTGCATCACGGGACAATGAGCAGTTCTTC
TRBV18	TRBD1	TRBJ1-2	.	CASSRSQGADGYTF	TGTGCCAGCTCACGTTCGCAGGGGGCGGATGGCTACACCTTC
TRBV5-1	.	TRBJ2-7	.	CASTTQGRTDEQYF	TGCGCCAGCACCACGCAGGGGCGCACGGACGAGCAGTACTTC
TRBV5-5	TRBD2	TRBJ2-1	once	CASSYLASGGQSSYNEQFF	TGTGCCAGCAGTTATCTCGCTAGCGGGGGACAAAGCTCCTACAATGAGCAGTTCTTC
TRBV3-1/TRBV3-2	.	TRBJ2-7	.	CASSHTLRDSHYEQYF	TGTGCCAGCAGCCACACGCTCCGGGACTCCCACTACGAGCAGTACTTC
TRBV9	TRBD2	TRBJ2-1	.	CASSVEVYSGLAGGYNEQFF	TGTGCCAGCAGCGTAGAGGTGTACTCGGGACTAGCGGGAGGATACAATGAGCAGTTCTTC
TRBV6-6	.	TRBJ1-1	.	CASSLDKNTEAFF	TGTGCCAGCAGTCTGGACAAGAACACTGAAGCTTTCTTT
TRBV28	.	TRBJ1-1	.	CASSLWQSEAFF	TGTGCCAGCAGTTTATGGCAGTCTGAAGCTTTCTTT
TRBV6-4	TRBD2	TRBJ2-3	.	CASSEATSGPTDTQYF	TGTGCCAGCAGTGAGGCGACTAGCGGACCCACAGATACGCAGTATTTT
TRBV18	.	TRBJ2-7	.	CASSPGGASSYEQYF	TGTGCCAGCTCTCCAGGGGGGGCTAGCTCCTACGAGCAGTACTTC
TRBV13	.	TRBJ2-7	.	CASSQSRRVEHYEQYF	TGTGCCAGCAGCCAGAGCAGGCGAGTCGAACACTACGAGCAGTACTTC
TRBV30	.	TRBJ2-1	.	CAWGTGPYNEQFF	TGTGCCTGGGGAACAGGACCCTACAATGAGCAGTTCTTC
TRBV7-8	TRBD1	TRBJ1-5	.	CASSPKGQGRHQPQHF	TGTGCCAGCAGCCCCAAGGGACAGGGGCGCCATCAGCCCCAGCATTTT
TRBV5-3	TRBD2	TRBJ2-2	.	CARSCGTSGGGELFF	TGTGCCAGAAGCTGTGGGACTAGCGGGGGCGGGGAGCTGTTTTTT
TRBV16	.	TRBJ1-1	.	CASSQFTSGDEAFF	TGTGCCAGCAGCCAATTCACCTCGGGGGATGAAGCTTTCTTT
TRBV30	.	TRBJ2-2	.	CAWSVLQLTTGELFF	TGTGCCTGGAGTGTTCTCCAACTAACGACCGGGGAGCTGTTTTTT
TRBV6-1	.	TRBJ2-3	few	CASSALAPTGTDTQYF	TGTGCCAGCAGTGCCTTAGCGCCAACGGGAACAGATACGCAGTATTTT
TRBV9	TRBD1	TRBJ2-5	.	CASSVEGQGAVEAQYF	TGTGCCAGCAGCGTAGAGGGACAGGGGGCCGTTGAGGCCCAGTACTTC
TRBV7-9	.	TRBJ1-2	.	CASSNYDTNFYGYTF	TGTGCCAGCAGCAATTATGATACAAACTTCTATGGCTACACCTTC
TRBV9	TRBD2	TRBJ2-1	.	CASSVGLAGHYSYNEQFF	TGTGCCAGCAGCGTGGGACTAGCGGGACACTACTCCTACAATGAGCAGTTCTTC
TRBV28	.	TRBJ1-5	.	CASRSGYQPQHF	TGTGCCAGCAGGTCGGGTTATCAGCCCCAGCATTTT
TRBV7-2	.	TRBJ2-3	once	CASSVMGARAGTDTQYF	TGTGCCAGCAGCGTGATGGGGGCGCGGGCCGGCACAGATACGCAGTATTTT
TRBV19	.	TRBJ2-5	.	CASAASLYQETQYF	TGTGCCAGCGCGGCTAGCCTGTACCAAGAGACCCAGTACTTC
TRBV30	TRBD2	TRBJ2-1	.	CAYLALAGAYNEQFF	TGTGCCTATTTGGCACTAGCGGGGGCCTACAATGAGCAGTTCTTC
TRBV7-5	.	TRBJ2-7	.	CVRSLQGRYYEQYF	TGTGTCAGAAGCTTACAAGGGAGATACTACGAGCAGTACTTC
TRBV2	.	TRBJ2-7	.	CASSDVGGGRSYEQYF	TGTGCCAGCAGCGATGTAGGGGGCGGGAGGTCCTACGAGCAGTACTTC
TRBV28	.	TRBJ2-7	.	CASTPATLISYEQYF	TGTGCCAGCACCCCTGCCACTTTAATTTCCTACGAGCAGTACTTC
TRBV6-6	.	TRBJ2-1	.	CASGRQGTYNEQFF	TGTGCCAGCGGACGCCAGGGAACCTACAATGAGCAGTTCTTC
TRBV4-3	TRBD2	TRBJ2-1	.	CASSQQTSGNYNEQFF	TGCGCCAGCAGCCAACAGACTAGCGGGAACTACAATGAGCAGTTCTTC
TRBV5-1	.	TRBJ1-1	.	CASSSLGTGLTEAFF	TGCGCCAGCAGCTCTCTGGGAACAGGGCTCACTGAAGCTTTCTTT
TRBV5-4	.	TRBJ1-1	.	CASSTLENTEAFF	TGTGCCAGCAGCACCCTTGAAAACACTGAAGCTTTCTTT
TRBV1	.	TRBJ1-5	few	CTSSQGKRDFGQPQHF	TGCACCAGCAGCCAAGGGAAAAGGGACTTTGGACAGCCCCAGCATTTT
TRBV7-8	.	TRBJ1-5	.	CASSLARGGQPQHF	TGTGCCAGCAGCTTAGCCAGAGGAGGTCAGCCCCAGCATTTT
TRBV7-9	TRBD1	TRBJ2-7	.	CASRSGGNYEQYF	TGTGCCAGCCGATCAGGGGGCAATTACGAGCAGTACTTC
TRBV4-3	.	TRBJ1-2	.	CASSQEVSTGLWGYTF	TGCGCCAGCAGCCAAGAGGTTTCGACGGGGTTGTGGGGCTACACCTTC
TRBV9	TRBD2	TRBJ2-3	.	CASSVAPGRGTDTQYF	TGTGCCAGCAGCGTCGCCCCCGGGCGGGGGACAGATACGCAGTATTTT
TRBV30	TRBD1	TRBJ2-7	.	CAWSPPTGRRSEQCF	TGTGCCTGGAGTCCCCCGACAGGGCGACGATCCGAGCAGTGCTTC